A single sample is the source of the 16 T cell receptor beta chains below, sequenced in a study of blood T cell repertoires in COVID-19. Profiling relied on immunoSEQ multiplex PCR, and the TCRdb table lists in-frame clones only, not all of them. Of about 180,000 clones detected, 86% appear once; the ten largest clones hold around 8.6%. Sample: peripheral blood. These receptors were taken from a man between 50 and 59 years old with active or convalescent COVID-19.

This clone was observed a few times. J is TRBJ2-5 and V is TRBV10-3, with D perhaps TRBD1 (6 bases). Germline CDR1 reads ENHRY; CDR2 reads SYGVKD. The CDR3 runs to 14 residues. V dropped 6 bases and J dropped 2 bases, with 13 bases sitting between them. For the CDR3, the DNA is TGTGCCATCAGCCCCACCGGACAGCAAGAGACCCAGTACTTC. As protein: CAISPTGQQETQYF.

This chain links TRBV18 with TRBJ2-5; 8 nucleotides line up with TRBD2. CDR1 and CDR2 from the germline V gene are KGHSH and LQKENI. With 4 bases clipped from V and 4 bases from J, the junction kept 14 bases outside the gene matches. This CDR3 has 17 residues. This CDR3 is CASSLEGSGSGRETQYF. The CDR3 nucleotides are TGTGCCAGCTCACTAGAGGGCAGCGGGAGTGGGAGAGAGACCCAGTACTTC. Complete variable domain (other parts from reference TRBV18 and TRBJ2-5): NAGVMQNPRHLVRRRGQEARLRCSPMKGHSHVYWYRQLPEEGLKFMVYLQKENIIDESGMPKERFSAEFPKEGPSILRIQQVVRGDSAAYFCASSLEGSGSGRETQYFGPGTRLLVL.

This chain joins TRBV6-4 and TRBJ1-1; D call uncertain. The germline V and J ends were trimmed by 2 bases and 1 base, with 5 bases remaining between them. This CDR3 region has 13 residues. Germline-derived CDR1 and CDR2 are MRHNA and SNTAGT. CDR3 sequence (DNA): TGTGCCAGCAGTGACGAGGGGAACACTGAAGCTTTCTTT. Amino acids: CASSDEGNTEAFF.

V gene TRBV6-2 or TRBV6-3 combines with J gene TRBJ2-1, with a possible D match to TRBD1 (6 bases). The CDR3 runs 16 residues. Germline V lookup: CDR1 MNHEY, CDR2 SVGEGT. V lost 6 bases to trimming and J lost 2 bases, with 17 bases between them. The CDR3: CASSWTTGIPYNEQFF. In DNA form, the CDR3 reads TGTGCCAGCAGCTGGACCACAGGGATCCCCTACAATGAGCAGTTCTTC.

The chain uses TRBV5-4 and TRBJ2-5, with 11 bases that match TRBD2. The J segment lost 5 bases and the V segment lost 1 base, leaving 10 bases of the junction unmatched. Germline V lookup: CDR1 SGHNT, CDR2 YYREEE (reference sequence). The length of the CDR3 is 17 residues. CDR3 protein: CASSLSASGGRGETQYF. In nucleotides, the CDR3 is TGTGCCAGCAGCTTGTCTGCTAGCGGGGGGCGGGGGGAGACCCAGTACTTC.

The rearrangement links TRBV5-1 to TRBJ2-5, with 16 nucleotides matching TRBD2. V trimming: 5 bases; J trimming: 4 bases; junction bases outside the gene matches: 8. The germline CDR1 and CDR2 sequences are SGHRS and YFSETQ. This CDR3 is 17 amino acids long. CDR3 sequence: CASSSGTSGGAGETQYF. For the CDR3, the DNA is TGCGCCAGCAGTTCCGGGACTAGCGGGGGGGCCGGAGAGACCCAGTACTTC.

The rearrangement joins TRBV10-1 to TRBJ2-5, with D perhaps TRBD2 (6 bases). The CDR3 is 14 amino acids. CDR1 is WNHNN and CDR2 is SYGVQD in the germline V gene (reference sequence). Trimming removed 7 bases from V and 5 bases from J, with 17 bases in between. The CDR3 loop reads CASNYEAGRETQYF. The CDR3 DNA reads as TGCGCCAGCAATTATGAAGCGGGTCGGGAGACCCAGTACTTC.

This clone was recorded once. This chain uses TRBV4-3 with TRBJ2-1; 7 nucleotides line up with TRBD1. The CDR3 length is 15 residues. Per germline, CDR1 LGHNA and CDR2 YSLEER. After removal of 2 bases from V and 6 bases from J, the junction contained 7 bases not matched to a gene. DNA for the CDR3: TGCGCCAGCAGCCAAATGACAGGGAGCGGCAATGAGCAGTTCTTC. Its translation: CASSQMTGSGNEQFF.

The chain combines TRBV5-1 with TRBJ2-5; 9 bases match TRBD1. The CDR3 totals 14 residues. The trim removed 4 bases at V and 5 bases at J, leaving 6 bases unmatched. Germline V gene sequence: CDR1 SGHRS, CDR2 YFSETQ. The CDR3 protein is CASSPGTGPETQYF. The DNA of the CDR3 is TGCGCCAGCAGCCCAGGGACAGGGCCGGAGACCCAGTACTTC.

This chain uses TRBV29-1 with TRBJ2-3; 8 nucleotides agree with TRBD2. After removal of 0 bases from V and 4 bases from J, the junction contained 12 bases not matched to a gene. Germline CDR1 is SQVTM and CDR2 is ANQGSEA. The CDR3 is made up of 17 amino acids. CDR3 DNA: TGCAGCGTTGAAGAAGATTCCGGGACTAGGAATGCAGATACGCAGTATTTT. The encoded protein is CSVEEDSGTRNADTQYF.

The chain recombines TRBV4-2 with TRBJ1-4; D not certain. Trimming shortened V by 0 bases and J by 5 bases, and 13 bases separated the two germline ends. In germline, CDR1 is LGHNA, CDR2 YNFKEQ. The CDR3 is made up of 16 amino acids. The CDR3 loop reads CASSQDGTAINEKLFF. CDR3 in DNA: TGTGCCAGCAGCCAAGATGGAACAGCCATCAATGAAAAACTGTTTTTT.

This chain links TRBV7-9 with TRBJ2-1; D gene ambiguous. The CDR3 is 13 amino acids. V lost 1 base and J 8 bases, leaving 9 bases between the germline ends. Germline loops: CDR1 SEHNR, CDR2 FQNEAQ (reference sequence). CDR3 protein: CASSLVTPDEQFF. In DNA form, the CDR3 reads TGTGCCAGCAGCTTAGTTACCCCGGATGAGCAGTTCTTC.

The J gene is TRBJ2-3, the V gene TRBV25-1; no clear D gene. The CDR3 consists of 17 residues. V was clipped by 3 bases and J by 4 bases, with 20 bases between them. In germline, CDR1 is MGHDK, CDR2 SYGVNS. The CDR3 DNA sequence: TGTGCCAGCAGTGATTCCTCAGCGCTACCTTGGGCAGATACGCAGTATTTT. It specifies CASSDSSALPWADTQYF.

V and J are TRBV2 and TRBJ1-4, with D maybe TRBD1 (5 bases). The CDR3 has 15 amino acids. Germline CDR1 and CDR2: SNHLY and FYNNEI. Trimming took 4 bases from V and 3 from J, leaving 12 bases between them. The CDR3 region is CASSVDRGANEKLFF. The CDR3 DNA reads TGTGCCAGCAGTGTCGACAGAGGCGCTAATGAAAAACTGTTTTTT.

In its sample, this clone was seen once. The rearrangement links TRBV2 to TRBJ2-7; 7 bases map to TRBD1. V was clipped by 8 bases and J by 0 bases; unmatched bases: 4. This CDR3 has 13 residues. The germline V gene encodes CDR1 SNHLY and CDR2 FYNNEI. The CDR3 loop is CASWTGSSYEQYF. DNA for the CDR3: TGTGCCAGCTGGACAGGTAGCTCCTACGAGCAGTACTTC.

The genes are TRBV5-4 and TRBJ2-7, with D maybe TRBD2 (6 bases). The V end was cut by 0 bases, the J end by 0 bases, with 10 bases between. CDR1 is SGHNT and CDR2 is YYREEE in the germline V gene (reference sequence). The CDR3 length is 15 residues. The CDR3 loop reads CASSLEVGGSYEQYF. CDR3 DNA: TGTGCCAGCAGCTTGGAGGTGGGGGGCTCCTACGAGCAGTACTTC.